The clone carrying this T cell receptor (beta chain) appeared a few times. These data come from a study of T-cell reconstitution after alpha-beta-depleted transplantation in children. Construction of the TCRbeta library involved unique molecular identifiers. In TCRdb, the PCR reads were re-called with MiXCR into one record per CDR3 protein. Of 380,000 or so distinct CDR3 sequences listed, 13% are singletons. There are 15 residues in the CDR3. V lost 4 bases and J lost 2; bases outside the gene matches: 6. CDR1 and CDR2 (germline): SGDLS, YYNGEE. The sequence was collected from a human donor who donated a stem cell graft to a child with Fanconi anemia. The chain combines TRBV9 with TRBJ2-1, with TRBD1 matching 7 bases. The sample here was PBMCs, taken from the stem cell graft. The CDR3 spells CASSPTGKPYNEQFF. As DNA, the CDR3 is TGTGCCAGCAGCCCGACAGGGAAACCCTACAATGAGCAGTTCTTC.